This is a list of T cell receptor beta chains from one sample in a study of cytomegalovirus exposure and HLA in healthy donors. Using immunoSEQ multiplex PCR, the repertoire was profiled, and TCRdb retains in-frame clones only, with some absent. This listing includes 180,000 or so clones. Sequencing was done on a sample of PBMCs. These receptors all come from a boy younger than 18 in good health and CMV-seronegative. CDR3s include the opening cysteine and the closing phenylalanine or tryptophan. D genes are given only for firm matches.

v_gene,j_gene,d_gene,CDR3nt,CDR3aa
TRBV6-5,TRBJ1-6,TRBD1,TGTGCCAGCAGTTTGGGACAGGGTTCACCCCTCCACTTT,CASSLGQGSPLHF
TRBV11-2,TRBJ1-3,-,TGTGCCAGCAGCCCAGAGGGGAGGGCTGGAAACACCATATATTTT,CASSPEGRAGNTIYF
TRBV28,TRBJ2-4,TRBD1,TGTGCCAGCAGCTCGACAGGGGCTGACAAAAACATTCAGTACTTC,CASSSTGADKNIQYF
TRBV10-3,TRBJ1-5,-,TGTGCCATCAGTGATCTAGGGGATCAGCCCCAGCATTTT,CAISDLGDQPQHF
TRBV19,TRBJ2-7,-,TGTGCCAGTAGTCCCCAACCCCGACAGGTACCCTACGAGCAGTACTTC,CASSPQPRQVPYEQYF
TRBV2,TRBJ2-3,-,TGTGCCAGCAGTGAATCCGTCGTGGCTAGCACAGATACGCAGTATTTT,CASSESVVASTDTQYF
TRBV9,TRBJ1-1,TRBD1,TGTGCCAGCAGCGTAGAGGGGACAGGGACAATTGAAGCTTTCTTT,CASSVEGTGTIEAFF
TRBV15,TRBJ2-5,-,TGTGCCACCAGCAACTCAGGACTACAAGAGACCCAGTACTTC,CATSNSGLQETQYF
TRBV4-1,TRBJ2-3,TRBD1,TGCGCCAGCAGCCTCCCCGGGACAGGCCCCACAGATACGCAGTATTTT,CASSLPGTGPTDTQYF
TRBV19,TRBJ1-1,TRBD1,TGTGCCAGTAGTAACCGACAGGGGAACACTGAAGCTTTCTTT,CASSNRQGNTEAFF
TRBV9,TRBJ2-1,TRBD2,TGTGCCAGCAGCGTAGGCGCTAGCGGCAACAATGAGCAGTTCTTC,CASSVGASGNNEQFF
TRBV5-6,TRBJ1-1,TRBD1,TGTGCCAGCAGCCCTGGACAGGGGAGGGAAGGAGAAGCTTTCTTT,CASSPGQGREGEAFF
TRBV27,TRBJ1-2,TRBD1,TGTGCCAGCAGCTCGGGACAGGGGGATCATGGCTACACCTTC,CASSSGQGDHGYTF
TRBV11-2,TRBJ2-3,TRBD2,TGTGCCAGCAGCTTAGAGTCGGGGAGGGGTTCCGCTGCTACGCAGTATTTT,CASSLESGRGSAATQYF
TRBV9,TRBJ1-3,-,TGTGCCAGCACGACAGCTTCTGGAAACACCATATATTTT,CASTTASGNTIYF
TRBV4-2,TRBJ1-5,TRBD1,TGTGCCAGCAGCCAAACGAGACAGGGCCGGGGATTAGAGCCCCAGCATTTT,CASSQTRQGRGLEPQHF
TRBV4-1,TRBJ2-1,-,TGCGCCAGCAGCCAAGATCGGAGCTCCTACAATGAGCAGTTCTTC,CASSQDRSSYNEQFF
TRBV28,TRBJ2-7,-,TGTGCCAGCAGTTTCGTCTACGAGCAGTACTTC,CASSFVYEQYF
TRBV6-4,TRBJ1-2,TRBD1,TGTGCCAGCAGCGGGACAGGAGGATATGGCTACACCTTC,CASSGTGGYGYTF
TRBV9,TRBJ1-5,-,TGTGCCAGCAGCGTAGACGACAGACAGCCCCAGCATTTT,CASSVDDRQPQHF